The 9 T cell receptor beta chains in this list originate from one sample, sequenced in a study of blood T cell repertoires in COVID-19. TCRdb's copy holds only in-frame clones and misses some; the assay was immunoSEQ multiplex PCR. This table has about 140,000 clones, 76% appearing once. Material: peripheral blood. These receptors were obtained from a man aged 55 to 69 with acute or convalescent COVID-19.

V gene TRBV28 combines with J gene TRBJ2-7; D gene uncertain. The V and J ends lost 2 bases and 6 bases respectively, with 14 bases between them. The CDR3 runs to 14 residues. Germline CDR1 reads MDHEN; CDR2 reads SYDVKM. DNA of the CDR3: TGTGCCAGCAGTTTAGCCTTCATCGAGCGCGAGCAGTACTTC. This gives the protein CASSLAFIEREQYF.

As concerns this clone: This sample includes further DNA sequences coding for the same CDR3. This rearrangement joins TRBV19 to TRBJ2-3; the D is unclear. Germline assignment: CDR1 LNHDA and CDR2 SQIVND (reference sequence). CDR3 size: 13 residues. Trimming cost V 1 base and J 1 base, with 3 bases left between them. The CDR3 sequence is CASSIGGTDTQYF. As DNA, the CDR3 is TGTGCCAGTAGTATAGGCGGCACAGATACGCAGTATTTT.

The chain's CDR3 is CASSRDRGLTYEQYF. CDR3 bases: TGTGCCAGCAGCCGTGACAGGGGCCTGACCTACGAGCAGTACTTC. This chain uses TRBV7-8 with TRBJ2-7; 8 bases line up with TRBD1. Germline trimming cut 5 bases from V and 2 bases from J; bases unmatched to any gene: 8. The length of the CDR3 is 15 residues. CDR1 and CDR2 from the germline V gene are SGHVS and FQNEAQ.

In this sample, this clone turned up once. This chain uses TRBV14 with TRBJ2-1, with no clear D. CDR3 length: 13 amino acids. Trimming left V 5 bases short and J 4 bases short, with 9 bases between. Germline-derived CDR1 and CDR2 are SGHDN and FVKESK. The CDR3 DNA sequence: TGTGCCAGCAGCAAGACAAATTACAATGAGCAGTTCTTC. It codes for CASSKTNYNEQFF.

The DNA for the CDR3 is TGTGCCAGTAGTATGGGACAGGGACATGGCTACACCTTC. Protein product: CASSMGQGHGYTF. This chain joins TRBV19 and TRBJ1-2, with 9 bases that match TRBD1. The V and J ends lost 3 bases and 6 bases, in that order; junction bases with no gene match: 2. Germline lookup yields CDR1 LNHDA and CDR2 SQIVND (reference sequence). CDR3 length equals 13 residues.

The rearrangement uses TRBV27 and TRBJ2-2; 7 bases are shared with TRBD2. The germline V gene has CDR1 MNHEY and CDR2 SMNVEV (reference sequence). V was pared by 6 bases and J by 6 bases, with 10 bases of the junction left unmatched. The CDR3 length is 15 residues. The CDR3 reads CASRPVAGVAGELFF. The CDR3 DNA reads as TGTGCCAGCAGGCCTGTGGCGGGAGTAGCCGGGGAGCTGTTTTTT.

This chain connects TRBV3-1 (or the pseudogene TRBV3-2) to TRBJ2-3, with TRBD2 identical over 10 bases. Germline-derived CDR1 and CDR2 are LGHDT and YNNKEL (reference sequence). There are 17 residues in the CDR3. J gave up 4 bases and V 2 bases, and 9 bases lay outside the gene matches. CDR3: CASSQRAAGGGADTQYF. In DNA form, the CDR3 reads TGTGCCAGCAGCCAAAGAGCAGCGGGAGGGGGGGCAGATACGCAGTATTTT.

This clone showed up just once. This chain joins TRBV5-1 and TRBJ2-3; 11 nucleotides line up with TRBD2. There are 16 residues in the CDR3. Germline CDR1 SGHRS, CDR2 YFSETQ. J gave up 2 bases and V 4 bases, and 6 bases lay outside the gene matches. The CDR3 is CASSPGLAEFTDTQYF. The CDR3 DNA reads as TGCGCCAGCAGCCCGGGACTAGCGGAATTCACAGATACGCAGTATTTT.

This sequence joins TRBV29-1 and TRBJ2-7, with 9 bases matching TRBD1. V was clipped by 7 bases and J by 6 bases; unmatched bases: 10. The CDR3 totals 13 residues. Germline values: CDR1 SQVTM, CDR2 ANQGSEA. The CDR3 sequence: CSAWTGDPFEQYF. CDR3 sequence (DNA): TGCAGCGCCTGGACAGGGGACCCTTTCGAGCAGTACTTC.